A single sample is the source of the 2 T cell receptor beta chains below, sequenced in a study of blood T cell repertoires in COVID-19. The assay was immunoSEQ multiplex PCR, and TCRdb's table has in-frame clones only and misses some. The repertoire holds 240,000 or so clones, 88% seen once, with approximately 0.8% in the top ten. Sequences were obtained from peripheral blood. These receptors originate from a woman in her twenties or thirties with acute or convalescent COVID-19.

The J gene is TRBJ2-7, the V gene TRBV21-1; the listed D gene, TRBD2, was not tested against the DNA. TRBV21-1 is noted as a pseudogene. This CDR3 is 16 amino acids long. The CDR3 DNA reads TGTGCCAGCAGCCCCTTTGGGATAGCGGGGGGATACGAGCAGTACTTC. It encodes CASSPFGIAGGYEQYF.

The gene calls are TRBV7-6 and TRBJ1-4, with TRBD1 matching over 9 bases. There are 16 residues in the CDR3. CDR1 and CDR2 from the germline V gene are SGHVS and FNYEAQ. J lost 6 bases, V lost 5 bases, and 10 bases had no gene match. This chain's CDR3 is CASSPGGTGLDEKLFF. CDR3 bases: TGTGCCAGCAGCCCAGGGGGGACAGGGTTGGATGAAAAACTGTTTTTT.